The clone carrying this TCR beta chain has more than one count but fewer than ten. Its antigen is as yet unknown. This sample was taken from a study of early T cells in non-severe SARS-CoV-2 infection. The overall study: Bulk RNA taken from unsorted whole blood was sequenced, leaving chains unpaired. Findings and caveats of the study: Anti-spike CD8 responses were favored by VDJdb matching, which missed private and CD4 specificities.

The library protocol tagged individual cDNA molecules with unique molecular identifiers. TCRdb re-called the 5' RACE reads through MiXCR, storing one row per CDR3 protein. The sample shows 100,000 to 150,000 distinct CDR3 sequences, about 15% of them seen only once. CDR1 and CDR2 (germline): LNHDA, SQIVND (reference sequence). The CDR3 consists of 14 residues. Trimming cost V 4 bases and J 6 bases, with 12 bases left between them. The sequence came from an adult who was a healthcare worker with PCR-confirmed SARS-CoV-2 infection or an uninfected control (not recorded which). The sequencing sample was made of whole blood. The V and J genes are TRBV19 and TRBJ2-2; D unresolved. CDR3 region: CASSRGAVAGELFF. The CDR3 nucleotides read TGTGCCAGTAGTAGGGGTGCGGTCGCCGGGGAGCTGTTTTTT.